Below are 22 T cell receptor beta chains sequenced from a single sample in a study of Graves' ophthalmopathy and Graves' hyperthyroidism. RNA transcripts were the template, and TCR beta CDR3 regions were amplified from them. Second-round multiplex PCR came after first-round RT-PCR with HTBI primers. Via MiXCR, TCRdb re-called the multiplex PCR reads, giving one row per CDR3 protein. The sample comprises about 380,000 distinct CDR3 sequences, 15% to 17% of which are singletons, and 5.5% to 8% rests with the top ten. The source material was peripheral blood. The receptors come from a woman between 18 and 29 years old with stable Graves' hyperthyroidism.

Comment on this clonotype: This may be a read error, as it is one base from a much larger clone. In DNA form, the CDR3 reads TGTGCCAGCAGTCGACAGGCGAACACTGAAGCTTGCTTT. Protein sequence: CASSRQANTEACF. V usage is TRBV27 and J usage is TRBJ1-1; possibly TRBD1 for D (6 bases). The CDR3 spans 13 residues. Germline V CDR1 and CDR2: MNHEY, SMNVEV (reference sequence).

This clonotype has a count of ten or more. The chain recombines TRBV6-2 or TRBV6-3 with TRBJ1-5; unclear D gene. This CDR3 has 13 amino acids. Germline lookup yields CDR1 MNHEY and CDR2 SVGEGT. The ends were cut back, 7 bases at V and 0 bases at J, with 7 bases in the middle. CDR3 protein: CASTVNSNQPQHF. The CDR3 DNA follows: TGTGCCAGCACAGTCAATAGCAATCAGCCCCAGCATTTT.

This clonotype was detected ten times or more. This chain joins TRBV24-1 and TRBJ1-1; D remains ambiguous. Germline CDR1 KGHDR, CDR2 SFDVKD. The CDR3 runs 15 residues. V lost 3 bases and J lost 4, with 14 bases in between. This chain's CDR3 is CATSDGWGDGTEAFF. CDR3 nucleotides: TGTGCCACCAGTGATGGTTGGGGAGACGGCACTGAAGCTTTCTTT.

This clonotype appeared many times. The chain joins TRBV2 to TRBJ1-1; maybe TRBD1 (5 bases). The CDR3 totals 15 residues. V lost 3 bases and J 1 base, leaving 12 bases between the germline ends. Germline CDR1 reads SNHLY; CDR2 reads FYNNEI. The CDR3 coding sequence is TGTGCCAGCAGTGATGACAGCCTGGCGAACACTGAAGCTTTCTTT. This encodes CASSDDSLANTEAFF.

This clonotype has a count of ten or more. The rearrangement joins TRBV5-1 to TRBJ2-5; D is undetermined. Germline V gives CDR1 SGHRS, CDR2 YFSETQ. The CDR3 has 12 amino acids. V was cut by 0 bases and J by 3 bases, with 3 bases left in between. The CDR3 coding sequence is TGCGCCAGCAGCTTGGTGAAAGAGACCCAGTACTTC. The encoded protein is CASSLVKETQYF.

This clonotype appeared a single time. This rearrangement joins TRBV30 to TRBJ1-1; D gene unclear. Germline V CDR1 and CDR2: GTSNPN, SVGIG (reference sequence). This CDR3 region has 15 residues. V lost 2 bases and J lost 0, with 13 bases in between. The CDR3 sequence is CAWSSKGVMNTEAFF. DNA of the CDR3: TGTGCCTGGAGTTCCAAAGGAGTTATGAACACTGAAGCTTTCTTT. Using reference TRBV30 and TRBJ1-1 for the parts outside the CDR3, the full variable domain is SQTIHQWPATLVQPVGSPLSLECTVEGTSNPNLYWYRQAAGRGLQLLFYSVGIGQISSEVPQNLSASRPQDRQFILSSKKLLLSDSGFYLCAWSSKGVMNTEAFFGQGTRLTVV.

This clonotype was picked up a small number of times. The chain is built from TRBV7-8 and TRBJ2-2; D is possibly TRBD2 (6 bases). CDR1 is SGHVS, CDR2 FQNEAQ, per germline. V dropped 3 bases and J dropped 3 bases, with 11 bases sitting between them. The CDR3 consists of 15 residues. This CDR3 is CASSLAGPHTGELFF. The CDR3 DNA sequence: TGTGCCAGCAGCTTGGCGGGGCCTCACACCGGGGAGCTGTTTTTT.

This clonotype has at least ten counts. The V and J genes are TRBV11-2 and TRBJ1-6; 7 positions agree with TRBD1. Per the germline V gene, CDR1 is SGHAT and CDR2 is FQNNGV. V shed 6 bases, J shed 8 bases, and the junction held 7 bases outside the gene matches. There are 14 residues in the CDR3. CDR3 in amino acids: CASSEDRVDSPLHF. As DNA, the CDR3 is TGTGCCAGCAGTGAAGACAGGGTAGATTCACCCCTCCACTTT.

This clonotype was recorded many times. The CDR3 region has the DNA TGTGCCAGTAGTATCCTGGTAGCGGGACTCTACGAGCAGTACTTC. It encodes CASSILVAGLYEQYF. The chain employs TRBV19 and TRBJ2-7, with 8 bases fitting TRBD2. The germline gives CDR1 LNHDA, CDR2 SQIVND (reference sequence). The CDR3 has 15 residues. J gave up 3 bases and V 3 bases, and 7 bases lay outside the gene matches.

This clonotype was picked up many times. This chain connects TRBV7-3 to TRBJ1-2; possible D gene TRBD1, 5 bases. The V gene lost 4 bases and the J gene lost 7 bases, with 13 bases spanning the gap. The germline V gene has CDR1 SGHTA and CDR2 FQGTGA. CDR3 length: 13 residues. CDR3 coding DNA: TGTGCCAGCAGCTCGCAGGGACGGGGTGGCTACACCTTC. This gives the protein CASSSQGRGGYTF. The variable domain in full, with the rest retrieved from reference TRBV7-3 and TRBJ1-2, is GAGVSQTPSNKVTEKGKYVELRCDPISGHTALYWYRQSLGQGPEFLIYFQGTGAADDSGLPNDRFFAVRPEGSVSTLKIQRTERGDSAVYLCASSSQGRGGYTFGSGTRLTVV.

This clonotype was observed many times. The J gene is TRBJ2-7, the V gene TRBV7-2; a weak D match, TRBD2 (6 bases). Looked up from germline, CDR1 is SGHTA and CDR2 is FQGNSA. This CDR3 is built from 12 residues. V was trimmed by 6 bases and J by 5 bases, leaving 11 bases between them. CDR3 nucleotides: TGTGCCAGCAGACCACCGGGAGACGAGCAGTACTTC. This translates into CASRPPGDEQYF.

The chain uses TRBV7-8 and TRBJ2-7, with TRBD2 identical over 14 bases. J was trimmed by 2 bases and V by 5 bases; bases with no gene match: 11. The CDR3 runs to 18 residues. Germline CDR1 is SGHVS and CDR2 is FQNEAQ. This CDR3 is CASSLRLAGGQVPYEQYF. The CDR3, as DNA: TGTGCCAGCAGCCTAAGACTAGCGGGAGGGCAAGTTCCCTACGAGCAGTACTTC.

This chain's CDR3 is CASGLLTGQETQYF. DNA for the CDR3: TGTGCTAGTGGTTTGCTAACAGGGCAAGAGACCCAGTACTTC. This chain joins TRBV12-5 and TRBJ2-5; the D gene is possibly TRBD1 (6 bases). With 2 bases removed from V and 2 bases from J, the gap between germline ends came to 9 bases. Germline CDR1 and CDR2: LGHNT and FRNRAP. This CDR3 region has 14 residues.

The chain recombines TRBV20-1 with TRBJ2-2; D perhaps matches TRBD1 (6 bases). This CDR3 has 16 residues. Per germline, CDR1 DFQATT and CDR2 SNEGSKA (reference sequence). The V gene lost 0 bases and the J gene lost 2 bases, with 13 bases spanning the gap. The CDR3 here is CSARDWGRINTGELFF. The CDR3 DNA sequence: TGCAGTGCTAGAGATTGGGGGCGGATCAACACCGGGGAGCTGTTTTTT.

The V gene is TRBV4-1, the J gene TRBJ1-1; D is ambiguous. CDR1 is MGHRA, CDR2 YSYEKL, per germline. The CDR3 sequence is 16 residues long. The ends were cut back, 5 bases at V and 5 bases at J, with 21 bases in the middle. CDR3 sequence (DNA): TGCGCCAGCAGCTCCCGGGCTCGGGCTATTGGAACTGAAGCTTTCTTT. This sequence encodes CASSSRARAIGTEAFF.

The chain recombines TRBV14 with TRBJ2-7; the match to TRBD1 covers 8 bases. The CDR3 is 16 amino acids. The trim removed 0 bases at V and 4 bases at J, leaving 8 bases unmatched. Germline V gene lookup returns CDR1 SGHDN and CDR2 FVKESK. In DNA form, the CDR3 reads TGTGCCAGCAGCCAAGAGTCCTGGACAGGGCGATACGAGCAGTACTTC. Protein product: CASSQESWTGRYEQYF. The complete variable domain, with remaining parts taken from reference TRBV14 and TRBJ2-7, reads EAGVTQFPSHSVIEKGQTVTLRCDPISGHDNLYWYRRVMGKEIKFLLHFVKESKQDESGMPNNRFLAERTGGTYSTLKVQPAELEDSGVYFCASSQESWTGRYEQYFGPGTRLTVT.

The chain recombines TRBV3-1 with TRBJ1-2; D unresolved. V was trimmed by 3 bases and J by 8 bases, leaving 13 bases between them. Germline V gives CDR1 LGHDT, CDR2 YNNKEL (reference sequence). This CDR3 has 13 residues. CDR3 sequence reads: CASSHVMIGGYTF. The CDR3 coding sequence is TGTGCCAGCAGCCACGTAATGATTGGAGGCTACACCTTC.

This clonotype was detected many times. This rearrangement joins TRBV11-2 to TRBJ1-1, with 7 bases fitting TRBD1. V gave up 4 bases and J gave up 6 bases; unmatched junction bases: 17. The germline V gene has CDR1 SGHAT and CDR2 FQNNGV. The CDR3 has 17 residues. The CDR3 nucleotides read TGTGCCAGCAGCTCACGGACAGGAAGGGGGCTAGGATCTGAAGCTTTCTTT. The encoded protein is CASSSRTGRGLGSEAFF.

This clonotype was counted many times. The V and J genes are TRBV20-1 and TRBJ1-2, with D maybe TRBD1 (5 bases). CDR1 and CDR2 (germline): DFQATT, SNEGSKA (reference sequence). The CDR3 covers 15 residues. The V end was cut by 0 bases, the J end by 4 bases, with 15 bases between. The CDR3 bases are TGCAGTGCTAGAGATACCTCGACAGTCCCCTATGGCTACACCTTC. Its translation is CSARDTSTVPYGYTF.

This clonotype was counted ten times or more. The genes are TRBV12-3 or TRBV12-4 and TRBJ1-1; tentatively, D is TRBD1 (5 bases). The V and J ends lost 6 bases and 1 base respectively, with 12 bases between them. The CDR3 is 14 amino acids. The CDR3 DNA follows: TGTGCCAGCAGACTGGGACCGTCGAACACTGAAGCTTTCTTT. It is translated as CASRLGPSNTEAFF.

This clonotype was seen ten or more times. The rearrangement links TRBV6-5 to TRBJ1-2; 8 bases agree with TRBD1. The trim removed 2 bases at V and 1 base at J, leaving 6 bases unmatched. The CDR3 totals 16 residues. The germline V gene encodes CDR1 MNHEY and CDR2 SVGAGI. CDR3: CASSYRGTGLNYGYTF. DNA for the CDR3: TGTGCCAGCAGTTACCGCGGGACAGGTCTTAACTATGGCTACACCTTC.

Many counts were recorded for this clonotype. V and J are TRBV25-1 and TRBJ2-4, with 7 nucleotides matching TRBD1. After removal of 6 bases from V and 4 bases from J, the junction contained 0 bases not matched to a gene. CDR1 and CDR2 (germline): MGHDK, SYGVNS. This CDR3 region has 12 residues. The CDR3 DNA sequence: TGTGCCAGCAGGGGACAGAAAAACATTCAGTACTTC. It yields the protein CASRGQKNIQYF.